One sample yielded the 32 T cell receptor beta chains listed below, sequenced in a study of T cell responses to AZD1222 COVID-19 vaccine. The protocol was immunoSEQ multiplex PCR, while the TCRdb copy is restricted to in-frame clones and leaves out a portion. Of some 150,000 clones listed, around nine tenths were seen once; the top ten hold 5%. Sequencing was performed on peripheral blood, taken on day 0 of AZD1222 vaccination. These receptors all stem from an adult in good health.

The DNA of the CDR3 is TGTGCCAGTAGTATTGGTCCCGAGAAAGGCTACACCTTC. It is translated as CASSIGPEKGYTF. The gene calls are TRBV19 and TRBJ1-2; D is unclear. CDR3 length equals 13 residues. Trimming cost V 3 bases and J 8 bases, with 13 bases left between them. The germline V gene encodes CDR1 LNHDA and CDR2 SQIVND (reference sequence).

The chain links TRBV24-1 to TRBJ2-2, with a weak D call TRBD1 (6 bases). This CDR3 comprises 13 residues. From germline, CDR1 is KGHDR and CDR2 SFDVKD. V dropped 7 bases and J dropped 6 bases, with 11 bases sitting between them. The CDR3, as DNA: TGTGCCACCAGACCACAGGGAGCCGGGGAGCTGTTTTTT. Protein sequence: CATRPQGAGELFF.

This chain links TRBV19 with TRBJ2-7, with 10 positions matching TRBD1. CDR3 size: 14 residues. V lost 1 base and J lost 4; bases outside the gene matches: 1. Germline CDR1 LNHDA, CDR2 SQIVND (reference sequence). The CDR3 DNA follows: TGTGCCAGTAGTATAGGGGACAGGGGTTACGAGCAGTACTTC. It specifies CASSIGDRGYEQYF. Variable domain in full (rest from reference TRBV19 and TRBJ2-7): DGGITQSPKYLFRKEGQNVTLSCEQNLNHDAMYWYRQDPGQGLRLIYYSQIVNDFQKGDIAEGYSVSREKKESFPLTVTSAQKNPTAFYLCASSIGDRGYEQYFGPGTRLTVT.

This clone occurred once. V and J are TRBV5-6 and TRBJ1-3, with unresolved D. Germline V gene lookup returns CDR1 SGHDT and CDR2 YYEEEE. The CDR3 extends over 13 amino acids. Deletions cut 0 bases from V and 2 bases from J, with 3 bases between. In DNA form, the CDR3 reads TGTGCCAGCAGCTTGGGTCCTGGAAACACCATATATTTT. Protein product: CASSLGPGNTIYF.

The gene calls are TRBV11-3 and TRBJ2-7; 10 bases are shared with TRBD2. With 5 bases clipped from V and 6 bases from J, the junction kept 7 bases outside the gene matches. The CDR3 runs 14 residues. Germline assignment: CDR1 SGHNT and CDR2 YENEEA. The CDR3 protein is CASSPLAGIGEQYF. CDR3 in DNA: TGTGCCAGCAGCCCACTAGCGGGAATTGGCGAGCAGTACTTC. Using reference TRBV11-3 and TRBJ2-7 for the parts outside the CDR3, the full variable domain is EAGVVQSPRYKIIEKKQPVAFWCNPISGHNTLYWYLQNLGQGPELLIRYENEEAVDDSQLPKDRFSAERLKGVDSTLKIQPAELGDSAVYLCASSPLAGIGEQYFGPGTRLTVT.

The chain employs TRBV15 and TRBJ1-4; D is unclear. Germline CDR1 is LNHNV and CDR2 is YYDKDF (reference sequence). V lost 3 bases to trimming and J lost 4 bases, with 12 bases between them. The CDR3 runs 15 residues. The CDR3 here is CATSRGSLVNEKLFF. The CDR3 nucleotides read TGTGCCACCAGCAGGGGGAGCCTAGTTAATGAAAAACTGTTTTTT.

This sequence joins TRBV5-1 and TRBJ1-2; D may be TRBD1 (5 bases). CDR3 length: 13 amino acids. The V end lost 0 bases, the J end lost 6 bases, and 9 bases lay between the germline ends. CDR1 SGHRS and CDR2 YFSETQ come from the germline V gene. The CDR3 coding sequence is TGCGCCAGCAGCTTGGGACAGATGGATGGCTACACCTTC. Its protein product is CASSLGQMDGYTF.

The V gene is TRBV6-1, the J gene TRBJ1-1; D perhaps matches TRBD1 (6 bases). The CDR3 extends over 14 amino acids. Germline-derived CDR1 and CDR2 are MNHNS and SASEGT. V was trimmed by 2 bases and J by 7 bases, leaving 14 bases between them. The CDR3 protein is CASSERGTWGEAFF. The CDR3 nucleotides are TGTGCCAGCAGTGAAAGGGGGACTTGGGGTGAAGCTTTCTTT.

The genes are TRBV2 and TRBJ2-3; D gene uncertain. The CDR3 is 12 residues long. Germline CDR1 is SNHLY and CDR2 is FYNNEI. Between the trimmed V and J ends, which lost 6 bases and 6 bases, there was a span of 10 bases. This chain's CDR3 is CASRSTTDTQYF. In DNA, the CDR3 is TGTGCCAGCAGATCGACAACCGATACGCAGTATTTT.

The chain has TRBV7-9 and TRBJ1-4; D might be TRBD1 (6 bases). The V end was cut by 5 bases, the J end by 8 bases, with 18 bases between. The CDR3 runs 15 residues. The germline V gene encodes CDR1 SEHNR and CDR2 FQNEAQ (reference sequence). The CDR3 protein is CASSPARDKGEKLFF. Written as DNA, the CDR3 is TGTGCCAGCAGCCCCGCGAGGGACAAAGGAGAAAAACTGTTTTTT.

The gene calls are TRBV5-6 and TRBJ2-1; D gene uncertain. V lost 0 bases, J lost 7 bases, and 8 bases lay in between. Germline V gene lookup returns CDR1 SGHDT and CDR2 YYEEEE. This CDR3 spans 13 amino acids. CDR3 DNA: TGTGCCAGCAGCTTGGACAGTCGGAATGAGCAGTTCTTC. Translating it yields CASSLDSRNEQFF.

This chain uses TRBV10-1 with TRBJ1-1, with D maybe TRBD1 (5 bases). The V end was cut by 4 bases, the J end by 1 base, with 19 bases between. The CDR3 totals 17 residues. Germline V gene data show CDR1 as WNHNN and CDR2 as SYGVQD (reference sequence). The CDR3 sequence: CASSGGGPAVENTEAFF. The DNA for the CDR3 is TGCGCCAGCAGTGGTGGGGGACCGGCGGTAGAGAACACTGAAGCTTTCTTT.

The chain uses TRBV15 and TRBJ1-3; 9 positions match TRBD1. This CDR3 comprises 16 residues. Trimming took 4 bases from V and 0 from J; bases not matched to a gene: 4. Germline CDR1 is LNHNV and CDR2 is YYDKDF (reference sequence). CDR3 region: CATSKGQGGSGNTIYF. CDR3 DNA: TGTGCCACCAGCAAGGGACAGGGTGGCTCTGGAAACACCATATATTTT.

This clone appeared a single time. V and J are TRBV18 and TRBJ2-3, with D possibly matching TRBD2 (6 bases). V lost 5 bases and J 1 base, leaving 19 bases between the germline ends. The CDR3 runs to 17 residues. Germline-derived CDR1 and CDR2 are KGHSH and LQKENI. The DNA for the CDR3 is TGTGCCAGCTCAGGTCTAGCGCGAGGAGGAGGCACAGATACGCAGTATTTT. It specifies CASSGLARGGGTDTQYF.

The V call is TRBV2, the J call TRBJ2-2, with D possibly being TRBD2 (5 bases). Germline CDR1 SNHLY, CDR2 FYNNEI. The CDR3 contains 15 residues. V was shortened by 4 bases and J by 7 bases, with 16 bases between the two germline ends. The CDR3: CASSARGRELGELFF. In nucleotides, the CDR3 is TGTGCCAGCAGTGCCCGGGGTCGTGAGCTCGGGGAGCTGTTTTTT.

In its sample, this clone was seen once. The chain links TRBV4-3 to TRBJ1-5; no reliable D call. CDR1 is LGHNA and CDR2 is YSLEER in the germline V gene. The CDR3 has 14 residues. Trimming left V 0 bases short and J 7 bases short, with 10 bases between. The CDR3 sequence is CASSQDYLGQPQHF. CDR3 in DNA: TGCGCCAGCAGCCAAGATTATCTGGGACAGCCCCAGCATTTT.

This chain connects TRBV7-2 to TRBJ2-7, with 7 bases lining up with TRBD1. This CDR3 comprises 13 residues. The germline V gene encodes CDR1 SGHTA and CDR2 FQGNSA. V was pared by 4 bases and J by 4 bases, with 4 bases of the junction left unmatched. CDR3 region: CASSSTGFYEQYF. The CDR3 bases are TGTGCCAGCAGCTCGACAGGGTTTTACGAGCAGTACTTC.

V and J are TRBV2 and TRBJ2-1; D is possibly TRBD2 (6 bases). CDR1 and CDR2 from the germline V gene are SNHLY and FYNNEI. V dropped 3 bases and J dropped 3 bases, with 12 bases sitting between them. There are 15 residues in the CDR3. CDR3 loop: CASSEGSGGYNEQFF. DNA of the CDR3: TGTGCCAGCAGTGAGGGGTCCGGGGGCTACAATGAGCAGTTCTTC. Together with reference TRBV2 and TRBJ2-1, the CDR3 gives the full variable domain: EPEVTQTPSHQVTQMGQEVILRCVPISNHLYFYWYRQILGQKVEFLVSFYNNEISEKSEIFDDQFSVERPDGSNFTLKIRSTKLEDSAMYFCASSEGSGGYNEQFFGPGTRLTVL.

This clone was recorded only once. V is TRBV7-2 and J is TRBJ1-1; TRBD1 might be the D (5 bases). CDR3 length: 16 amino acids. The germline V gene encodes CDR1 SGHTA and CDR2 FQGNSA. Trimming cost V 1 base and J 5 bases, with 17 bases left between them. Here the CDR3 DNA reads TGTGCCAGCAGCTTAGTATTTGGGCAGGGTCGAACTGAAGCTTTCTTT. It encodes CASSLVFGQGRTEAFF. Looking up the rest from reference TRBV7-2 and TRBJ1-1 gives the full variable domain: GAGVSQSPSNKVTEKGKDVELRCDPISGHTALYWYRQSLGQGLEFLIYFQGNSAPDKSGLPSDRFSAERTGGSVSTLTIQRTQQEDSAVYLCASSLVFGQGRTEAFFGQGTRLTVV.

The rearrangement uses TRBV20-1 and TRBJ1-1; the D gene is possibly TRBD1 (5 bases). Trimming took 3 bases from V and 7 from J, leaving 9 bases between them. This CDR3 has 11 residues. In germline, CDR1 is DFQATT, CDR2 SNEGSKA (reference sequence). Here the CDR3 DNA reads TGCAGTGCTAGGGGGGACGGTGAAGCTTTCTTT. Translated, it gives CSARGDGEAFF.

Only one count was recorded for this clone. CDR3 residues: CASNWGGSKNTEAFF. The DNA for the CDR3 is TGTGCCAGCAACTGGGGCGGCTCTAAAAACACTGAAGCTTTCTTT. The V gene is TRBV19, the J gene TRBJ1-1, with a tentative D call TRBD1 (5 bases). The V and J ends lost 9 bases and 2 bases respectively, with 19 bases between them. This CDR3 comprises 15 residues. Germline V lookup: CDR1 LNHDA, CDR2 SQIVND (reference sequence).

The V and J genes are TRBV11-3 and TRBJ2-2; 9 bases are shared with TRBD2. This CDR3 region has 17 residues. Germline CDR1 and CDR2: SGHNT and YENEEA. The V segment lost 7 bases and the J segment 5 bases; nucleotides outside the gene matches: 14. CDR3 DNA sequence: TGTGCCAGCACCCATAGAGCGGCTAGCGGGAAGACCGGGGAGCTGTTTTTT. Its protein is CASTHRAASGKTGELFF.

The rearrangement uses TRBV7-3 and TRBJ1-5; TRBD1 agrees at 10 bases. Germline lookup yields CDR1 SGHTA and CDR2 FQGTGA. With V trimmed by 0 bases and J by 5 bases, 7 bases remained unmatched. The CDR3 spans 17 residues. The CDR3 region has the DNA TGTGCCAGCAGCTTAACGTTTGTAGACAGGGGGCATCAGCCCCAGCATTTT. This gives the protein CASSLTFVDRGHQPQHF.

CDR3 nucleotides: TGTGCCAGCAGTTACTCAAATTTGGGCGCTAATGAAAAACTGTTTTTT. It specifies CASSYSNLGANEKLFF. This chain connects TRBV6-5 to TRBJ1-4; D remains ambiguous. Trimming shortened V by 0 bases and J by 3 bases, and 11 bases separated the two germline ends. The CDR3 has 16 residues. Germline CDR1 reads MNHEY; CDR2 reads SVGAGI.

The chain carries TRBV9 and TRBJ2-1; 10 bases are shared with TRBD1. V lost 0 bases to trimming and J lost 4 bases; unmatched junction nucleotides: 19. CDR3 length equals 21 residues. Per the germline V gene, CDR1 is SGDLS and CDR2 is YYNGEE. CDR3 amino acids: CASSVEGWDRGKFAVYNEQFF. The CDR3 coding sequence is TGTGCCAGCAGCGTAGAGGGGTGGGACAGGGGAAAGTTCGCGGTGTACAATGAGCAGTTCTTC.

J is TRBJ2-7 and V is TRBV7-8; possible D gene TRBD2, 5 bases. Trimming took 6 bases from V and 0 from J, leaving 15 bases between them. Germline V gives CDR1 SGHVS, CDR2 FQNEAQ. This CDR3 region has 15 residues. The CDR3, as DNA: TGTGCCAGCAGACCCTTGAGCGGTATCTCCTACGAGCAGTACTTC. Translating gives CASRPLSGISYEQYF.

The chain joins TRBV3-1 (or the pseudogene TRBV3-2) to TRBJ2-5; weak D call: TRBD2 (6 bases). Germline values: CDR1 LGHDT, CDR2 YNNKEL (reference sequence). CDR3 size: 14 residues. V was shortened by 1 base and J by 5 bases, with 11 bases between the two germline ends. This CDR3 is CASSQGPGGETQYF. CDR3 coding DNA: TGTGCCAGCAGCCAAGGCCCCGGAGGGGAGACCCAGTACTTC.

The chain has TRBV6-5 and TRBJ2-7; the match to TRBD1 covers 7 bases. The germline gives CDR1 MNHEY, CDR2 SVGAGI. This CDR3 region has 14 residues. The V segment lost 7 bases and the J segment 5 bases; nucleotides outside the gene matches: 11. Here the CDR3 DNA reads TGTGCCAGCACTCCGACAGGGCGGTGGGACGAGCAGTACTTC. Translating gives CASTPTGRWDEQYF.

The CDR3 DNA is TGTGCCAGCAGTCCCAGGATCTATGGCTACACCTTC. It yields the protein CASSPRIYGYTF. The chain couples TRBV28 to TRBJ1-2, with D unresolved. V gave up 5 bases and J gave up 4 bases, with 8 bases separating them. Germline-derived CDR1 and CDR2 are MDHEN and SYDVKM. CDR3 length equals 12 residues.

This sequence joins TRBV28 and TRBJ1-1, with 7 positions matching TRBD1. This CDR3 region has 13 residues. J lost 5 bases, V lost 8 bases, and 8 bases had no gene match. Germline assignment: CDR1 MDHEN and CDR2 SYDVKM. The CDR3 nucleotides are TGTGCCAGCGGGCAGGGGGTGAGTACTGAAGCTTTCTTT. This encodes CASGQGVSTEAFF.

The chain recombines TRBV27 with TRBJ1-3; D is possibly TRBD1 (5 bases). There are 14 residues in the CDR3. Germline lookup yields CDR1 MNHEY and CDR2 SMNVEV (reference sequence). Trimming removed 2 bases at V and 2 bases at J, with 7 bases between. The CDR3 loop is CASSLRGAGNTIYF. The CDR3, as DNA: TGTGCCAGCAGTTTAAGGGGCGCTGGAAACACCATATATTTT.

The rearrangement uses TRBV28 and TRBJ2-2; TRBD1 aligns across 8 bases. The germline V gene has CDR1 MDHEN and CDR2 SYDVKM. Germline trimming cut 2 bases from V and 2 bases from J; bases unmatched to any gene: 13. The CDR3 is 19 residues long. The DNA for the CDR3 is TGTGCCAGCAGTTTAGCGGCAGGGGGCCTGGGGGGAAACACCGGGGAGCTGTTTTTT. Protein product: CASSLAAGGLGGNTGELFF.